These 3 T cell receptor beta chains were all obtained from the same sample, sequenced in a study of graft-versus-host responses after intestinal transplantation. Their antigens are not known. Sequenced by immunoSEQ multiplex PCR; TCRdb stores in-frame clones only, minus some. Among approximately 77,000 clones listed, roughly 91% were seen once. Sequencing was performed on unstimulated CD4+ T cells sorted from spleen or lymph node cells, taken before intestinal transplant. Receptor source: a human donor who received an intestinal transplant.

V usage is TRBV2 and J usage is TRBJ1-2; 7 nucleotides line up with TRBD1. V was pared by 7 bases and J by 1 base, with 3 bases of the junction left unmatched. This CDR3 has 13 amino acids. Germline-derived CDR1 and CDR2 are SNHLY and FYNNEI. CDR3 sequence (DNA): TGTGCCAGCACGGACAGGAATAACTATGGCTACACCTTC. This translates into CASTDRNNYGYTF.

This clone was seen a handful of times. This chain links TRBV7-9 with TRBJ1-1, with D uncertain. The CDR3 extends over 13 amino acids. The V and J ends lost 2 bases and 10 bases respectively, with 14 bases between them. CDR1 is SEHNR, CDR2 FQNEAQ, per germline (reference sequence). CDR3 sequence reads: CASSLMRDGVAFF. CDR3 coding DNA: TGTGCCAGCAGCTTAATGAGGGATGGAGTAGCTTTCTTT.

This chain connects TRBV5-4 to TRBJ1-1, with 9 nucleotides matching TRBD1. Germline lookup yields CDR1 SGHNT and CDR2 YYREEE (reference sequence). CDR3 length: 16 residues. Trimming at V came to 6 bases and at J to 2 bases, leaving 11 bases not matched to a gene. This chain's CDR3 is CASNDRPGQGNTEAFF. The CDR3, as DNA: TGTGCCAGCAACGACCGACCGGGACAGGGAAACACTGAAGCTTTCTTT.